This TCR beta chain was identified during a study of T cells in Graves' hyperthyroidism and ophthalmopathy. The overall study: Peripheral blood was taken when the disease was first diagnosed, before any treatment began.

Study conclusions and caveats: A model using 13 V-J features told ophthalmopathy apart from stable hyperthyroidism. The model foresaw ophthalmopathy a median about 6.5 months prior to onset.

To note about this clonotype: What it binds is unknown.

V dropped 8 bases and J dropped 0 bases, with 14 bases sitting between them. This CDR3 contains 16 residues. Germline CDR1 MNHEY, CDR2 SVGEGT. Diagnostic decisions used clinical symptoms, serum thyroxine and TRAb, thyroid ultrasound and orbital computed tomography. RNA transcripts served as the template for amplifying TCR beta CDR3 regions. In the first-round RT-PCR of the TCR CDR3, the HTBI primer set was used. TCRdb re-called the multiplex PCR reads through MiXCR, storing one row per CDR3 protein. The table includes 300,000 to 500,000 distinct CDR3 sequences, 11% to 15% detected once. The rearrangement joins TRBV6-2 or TRBV6-3 to TRBJ2-6, with D maybe TRBD1 (5 bases). The source of this sequence is a man aged 45-65 years with Graves' ophthalmopathy. Material for sequencing was blood. The CDR3 region has the DNA TGTGCCAGCGCCCGACAGTTGAGCTCTGGGGCCAACGTCCTGACTTTC. Translation gives CASARQLSSGANVLTF.